The entry below describes one T cell receptor (beta chain). The treatment denotes: oral pan-JAK inhibitor, 5-10 mg twice daily. cDNA reverse transcribed from extracted RNA served as the sequencing template. Sequencing was performed with immunoSEQ multiplex PCR; in TCRdb, only in-frame clones are kept and a portion is missing. The sample holds about 140,000 clones, 85% to 90% seen once. The source of the sample is a study of CD8+ T cells in alopecia areata. Study context: Treated patients took oral tofacitinib at 5 to 10 mg twice daily.

The V gene lost 1 base and the J gene lost 3 bases, with 13 bases spanning the gap. This CDR3 spans 16 amino acids. Germline V gene sequence: CDR1 MGHRA, CDR2 YSYEKL. Specimen: CD8+ T cells sorted from blood, collected at week 4, from a patient treated with tofacitinib. The receptor comes from a human donor with alopecia areata. V usage is TRBV4-1 and J usage is TRBJ1-5, with D possibly matching TRBD1 (5 bases). CDR3 nucleotides: TGCGCCAGCAGCCAAGGGGGGGAGTGGTTCAATCAGCCCCAGCATTTT. Its translation is CASSQGGEWFNQPQHF.